The 19 T cell receptor beta chains in this list originate from one sample, sequenced in a study of CD8+ T cells in alopecia areata. RNA was isolated and reverse transcribed to cDNA, the sequencing template. The table came from immunoSEQ multiplex PCR; TCRdb's copy has only in-frame clones and leaves some out. The sample consists of 45,000 to 70,000 clones, approximately 96% of them appearing once. Sample: CD8+ T cells sorted from blood, taken at week 0. Receptors originate from a human donor with alopecia areata.

The chain couples TRBV11-2 to TRBJ1-6; the D is unclear. Germline lookup yields CDR1 SGHAT and CDR2 FQNNGV. Trimming took 0 bases from V and 8 from J, leaving 14 bases between them. This CDR3 has 16 amino acids. The CDR3 DNA reads as TGTGCCAGCAGCTTAGATCGTGAACAGTTTGATTCACCCCTCCACTTT. Its protein product is CASSLDREQFDSPLHF.

The chain combines TRBV4-3 with TRBJ2-7; D may match TRBD1 or TRBD2 (5 bases each). This CDR3 spans 15 amino acids. In germline, CDR1 is LGHNA, CDR2 YSLEER. The V gene lost 0 bases and the J gene lost 6 bases, with 15 bases spanning the gap. DNA for the CDR3: TGCGCCAGCAGCCAAGATCGAGGGACGGCCGGCGAGCAGTACTTC. Protein sequence: CASSQDRGTAGEQYF.

The chain links TRBV29-1 to TRBJ2-1; D unresolved. Between the trimmed V and J ends, which lost 6 bases and 0 bases, there was a span of 12 bases. CDR1 and CDR2 (germline): SQVTM, ANQGSEA. The CDR3 consists of 14 residues. The CDR3 sequence is CSVWSADSYNEQFF. The CDR3 region has the DNA TGCAGCGTCTGGAGCGCCGACTCCTACAATGAGCAGTTCTTC.

This sequence joins TRBV7-2 and TRBJ2-7; 8 bases are a match to TRBD2. This CDR3 has 14 amino acids. V dropped 4 bases and J dropped 4; count of bases not matched to a gene: 6. Germline-derived CDR1 and CDR2 are SGHTA and FQGNSA. CDR3 residues: CASSYASGGYEQYF. CDR3 DNA sequence: TGTGCCAGCAGCTACGCCAGCGGGGGTTACGAGCAGTACTTC.

The chain carries TRBV4-1 and TRBJ2-3; 16 bases agree with TRBD2. Germline V lookup: CDR1 MGHRA, CDR2 YSYEKL. The length of the CDR3 is 16 residues. The J segment lost 12 bases and the V segment lost 0 bases, leaving 6 bases of the junction unmatched. This CDR3 is CASSQESGLAGGPQYF. The CDR3, as DNA: TGCGCCAGCAGCCAAGAGTCGGGACTAGCGGGGGGGCCCCAGTATTTT.

The J gene is TRBJ2-7, the V gene TRBV7-2; D is perhaps TRBD1 or TRBD2 (6 bases each). Germline V gene sequence: CDR1 SGHTA, CDR2 FQGNSA. Trimming removed 5 bases from V and 2 bases from J, with 19 bases in between. This CDR3 is 16 amino acids long. The CDR3 loop reads CASSQGGSGFAYEQYF. CDR3 bases: TGTGCCAGCAGCCAAGGGGGGTCAGGCTTCGCCTACGAGCAGTACTTC.

The chain is built from TRBV7-2 and TRBJ2-7; D not certain. Germline CDR1 is SGHTA and CDR2 is FQGNSA. CDR3 length: 13 residues. V lost 3 bases to trimming and J lost 5 bases, with 11 bases between them. CDR3 coding DNA: TGTGCCAGCAGCTTTACCGGGTACAACGAGCAGTACTTC. Encoded protein: CASSFTGYNEQYF.

The chain couples TRBV10-3 to TRBJ2-3; D is ambiguous. Germline-derived CDR1 and CDR2 are ENHRY and SYGVKD. This CDR3 has 14 amino acids. V gave up 5 bases and J gave up 2 bases, with 11 bases separating them. The CDR3, as DNA: TGTGCCATCAGTCGTGGGGAATACACAGATACGCAGTATTTT. Its translation is CAISRGEYTDTQYF.

The V and J genes are TRBV5-4 and TRBJ2-7; TRBD1 matches 9 bases. Germline V gene data show CDR1 as SGHNT and CDR2 as YYREEE (reference sequence). CDR3 length equals 14 residues. The junction had 5 bases not matched to a gene; V was cut back by 4 bases and J by 3 bases. The CDR3 sequence is CASSPGTGSYEQYF. The CDR3 nucleotides read TGTGCCAGCAGCCCCGGGACAGGGAGCTACGAGCAGTACTTC.

The genes are TRBV7-9 and TRBJ1-2, with no clear D. This CDR3 has 13 residues. Germline V gene lookup returns CDR1 SEHNR and CDR2 FQNEAQ (reference sequence). Trimming removed 0 bases at V and 2 bases at J, with 4 bases between. In DNA, the CDR3 is TGTGCCAGCAGCTTAGCAGGAAACTATGGCTACACCTTC. It codes for CASSLAGNYGYTF.

This chain joins TRBV30 and TRBJ2-7; D unresolved. The V gene's germline CDR1 is GTSNPN and CDR2 SVGIG (reference sequence). V lost 1 base and J 5 bases, leaving 18 bases between the germline ends. The CDR3 runs 15 residues. In DNA, the CDR3 is TGTGCCTGGAGTGGTGGTGGTAGCCCGAACGACGAGCAGTACTTC. Protein product: CAWSGGGSPNDEQYF.

The rearrangement links TRBV7-6 to TRBJ1-1; D not resolved. V lost 7 bases and J 2 bases, leaving 14 bases between the germline ends. This CDR3 contains 14 residues. Germline values: CDR1 SGHVS, CDR2 FNYEAQ. The CDR3 spells CASIPEAGNTEAFF. CDR3 in DNA: TGTGCCAGCATCCCTGAGGCGGGAAACACTGAAGCTTTCTTT.

The J gene is TRBJ1-4, the V gene TRBV15; D gene uncertain. Trimming cost V 2 bases and J 12 bases, with 13 bases left between them. The CDR3 length is 13 residues. The germline gives CDR1 LNHNV, CDR2 YYDKDF (reference sequence). The CDR3 sequence is CATSRRRGVQLFF. The CDR3 DNA is TGTGCCACCAGCAGAAGGCGTGGGGTACAACTGTTTTTT. The full variable domain, in which reference TRBV15 and TRBJ1-4 provide the parts outside the CDR3, is DAMVIQNPRYQVTQFGKPVTLSCSQTLNHNVMYWYQQKSSQAPKLLFHYYDKDFNNEADTPDNFQSRRPNTSFCFLDIRSPGLGDTAMYLCATSRRRGVQLFFGSGTQLSVL.

V gene TRBV7-8 combines with J gene TRBJ2-3; tentatively, D is TRBD2 (6 bases). The germline V gene encodes CDR1 SGHVS and CDR2 FQNEAQ. V shed 2 bases and J shed 6 bases, with 24 bases lying between them. The length of the CDR3 is 18 residues. The CDR3 DNA sequence: TGTGCCAGCAGCTTACTCAGCCCACCACTAGCCTTAAGGGATACGCAGTATTTT. Its protein product is CASSLLSPPLALRDTQYF.

This chain joins TRBV29-1 and TRBJ2-5; tentatively, D is TRBD2 (5 bases). The V gene lost 5 bases and the J gene lost 7 bases, with 11 bases spanning the gap. CDR1 and CDR2 from the germline V gene are SQVTM and ANQGSEA. CDR3 length: 11 residues. The CDR3 DNA is TGCAGCGTTCAATCCAGCGGGACCCAGTACTTC. Its protein product is CSVQSSGTQYF.

The chain links TRBV27 to TRBJ2-7, with D tentatively TRBD1 or TRBD2 (6 bases each). Trimming cost V 2 bases and J 6 bases, with 8 bases left between them. Germline V gene sequence: CDR1 MNHEY, CDR2 SMNVEV (reference sequence). This CDR3 spans 12 amino acids. This CDR3 is CASSLKGGEQYF. The CDR3 DNA sequence: TGTGCCAGCAGTTTAAAGGGGGGCGAGCAGTACTTC.

The chain combines TRBV19 with TRBJ1-5; 7 bases align to TRBD1. V was pared by 4 bases and J by 0 bases, with 6 bases of the junction left unmatched. Germline-derived CDR1 and CDR2 are LNHDA and SQIVND (reference sequence). The CDR3 consists of 16 residues. CDR3 amino acids: CASSNRQGNSNQPQHF. CDR3 nucleotides: TGTGCCAGTAGTAACAGACAGGGCAATAGCAATCAGCCCCAGCATTTT. Combining the CDR3 with reference TRBV19 and TRBJ1-5 gives the whole variable domain DGGITQSPKYLFRKEGQNVTLSCEQNLNHDAMYWYRQDPGQGLRLIYYSQIVNDFQKGDIAEGYSVSREKKESFPLTVTSAQKNPTAFYLCASSNRQGNSNQPQHFGDGTRLSIL.

The V call is TRBV5-1, the J call TRBJ2-5; TRBD1 agrees at 7 bases. With V trimmed by 1 base and J by 5 bases, 8 bases remained unmatched. This CDR3 contains 15 residues. Germline lookup yields CDR1 SGHRS and CDR2 YFSETQ. The CDR3: CASSLSRGRRETQYF. DNA of the CDR3: TGCGCCAGCAGCTTGAGTAGGGGGCGGAGGGAGACCCAGTACTTC.

The rearrangement joins TRBV19 to TRBJ1-1; D ambiguous. V lost 7 bases, J lost 0 bases, and 18 bases lay in between. The CDR3 is 16 amino acids. Looked up from germline, CDR1 is LNHDA and CDR2 is SQIVND (reference sequence). This CDR3 is CASNSLGGPVNTEAFF. Here the CDR3 DNA reads TGTGCCAGTAACTCCCTCGGAGGTCCCGTGAACACTGAAGCTTTCTTT.